The entry below gives a single TCR beta chain sequence along with its context. Its matching antigen is unknown. Per the study methods: ImmunoSEQ only sent back junction sequences with no quality scores, so filtering was done differently. Assay used: immunoSEQ multiplex PCR; TCRdb lists only in-frame clones, some missing. Clone size and V and J calls were adopted from that table, with D and trimming inferred from the DNA. The profile shows around 1.9 million clones, around 93% of them singletons. These data belong to a study of shared clonotypes between healthy human individuals. Trimming at V came to 4 bases and at J to 0 bases, leaving 5 bases not matched to a gene. This CDR3 region has 16 residues. Germline lookup yields CDR1 SGDLS and CDR2 YYNGEE. Points from the study as a whole: Apart from blood, nothing was sampled; tissue repertoires likely differ. Sorted-subset sequencing was shown by rarefaction to be incomplete despite large depth.

Naive CD8 isolation took CD45RO-negative cells positively selected for CCR7 and excluded terminally differentiated effector memory CD45RA+ cells. This clonotype originated in a man aged 18 to 30 in good health. Some clones in this sample may be carry-over from other donors' samples. The specimen sequenced was naive CD8+ T cells from PBMCs. The chain combines TRBV9 with TRBJ2-2; 8 positions agree with TRBD2. CDR3 DNA: TGTGCCAGCAGCCCTCGCGGGGGGTCGAACACCGGGGAGCTGTTTTTT. It yields the protein CASSPRGGSNTGELFF. The entire variable domain, with the rest obtained from reference TRBV9 and TRBJ2-2, is as follows: DSGVTQTPKHLITATGQRVTLRCSPRSGDLSVYWYQQSLDQGLQFLIQYYNGEERAKGNILERFSAQQFPDLHSELNLSSLELGDSALYFCASSPRGGSNTGELFFGEGSRLTVL.